These 6 T cell receptor beta chains came from one sample sequenced in a study of glioma-infiltrating T cells after dendritic cell vaccination. TCRdb's copy holds only in-frame clones and misses some; the assay was immunoSEQ multiplex PCR. The sample has 40,000 to 60,000 clones, approximately 85% seen once. Sequences were derived from blood, sampled before dendritic cell vaccination. All receptors come from a human donor with glioblastoma.

This chain uses TRBV18 with TRBJ1-5; D gene uncertain. Looked up from germline, CDR1 is KGHSH and CDR2 is LQKENI. Trimming removed 2 bases from V and 6 bases from J, with 8 bases in between. This CDR3 contains 13 residues. This CDR3 is CASSPGEIQPQHF. In nucleotides, the CDR3 is TGTGCCAGCTCACCAGGGGAGATTCAGCCCCAGCATTTT.

CDR3 DNA: TGCGCCAGCAGCTTGGACGGGCTAGCGGGATACGAGCAGTACTTC. This encodes CASSLDGLAGYEQYF. The rearrangement uses TRBV5-1 and TRBJ2-7, with 9 bases that match TRBD2. The germline gives CDR1 SGHRS, CDR2 YFSETQ. Trimming cost V 0 bases and J 4 bases; bases outside gene matches: 5. The CDR3 runs 15 residues. The complete variable domain, with remaining parts taken from reference TRBV5-1 and TRBJ2-7, reads KAGVTQTPRYLIKTRGQQVTLSCSPISGHRSVSWYQQTPGQGLQFLFEYFSETQRNKGNFPGRFSGRQFSNSRSEMNVSTLELGDSALYLCASSLDGLAGYEQYFGPGTRLTVT.

This chain links TRBV10-3 with TRBJ2-1; TRBD1 agrees at 9 bases. The CDR3 has 15 residues. J gave up 7 bases and V 5 bases, and 9 bases lay outside the gene matches. Germline lookup yields CDR1 ENHRY and CDR2 SYGVKD. CDR3 in DNA: TGTGCCATCAGTCAGGGACAGGGTTCGAGGAATGAGCAGTTCTTC. Translation gives CAISQGQGSRNEQFF.

The chain has TRBV7-6 and TRBJ1-1; TRBD1 aligns across 10 bases. Germline V gives CDR1 SGHVS, CDR2 FNYEAQ. V lost 5 bases to trimming and J lost 6 bases; unmatched junction nucleotides: 9. The CDR3 is made up of 15 amino acids. In DNA form, the CDR3 reads TGTGCCAGCAGCCCGAGACAGGGGGCGCAGTCTGAAGCTTTCTTT. Amino acid sequence: CASSPRQGAQSEAFF.

The V gene is TRBV4-3, the J gene TRBJ1-4; 7 bases line up with TRBD1. The CDR3 length is 15 residues. V dropped 4 bases and J dropped 4; count of bases not matched to a gene: 6. Germline CDR1 is LGHNA and CDR2 is YSLEER. The CDR3: CASSRQGVLNEKLFF. CDR3 nucleotide sequence: TGCGCCAGCAGCCGCCAGGGGGTCCTTAATGAAAAACTGTTTTTT.

The J gene is TRBJ1-2, the V gene TRBV29-1; 7 positions agree with TRBD1. CDR1 is SQVTM and CDR2 is ANQGSEA in the germline V gene. The CDR3 runs 12 residues. The V segment lost 8 bases and the J segment 0 bases; nucleotides outside the gene matches: 3. CDR3 bases: TGCAGCTTCAGGGGGACTAACTATGGCTACACCTTC. The encoded protein is CSFRGTNYGYTF.